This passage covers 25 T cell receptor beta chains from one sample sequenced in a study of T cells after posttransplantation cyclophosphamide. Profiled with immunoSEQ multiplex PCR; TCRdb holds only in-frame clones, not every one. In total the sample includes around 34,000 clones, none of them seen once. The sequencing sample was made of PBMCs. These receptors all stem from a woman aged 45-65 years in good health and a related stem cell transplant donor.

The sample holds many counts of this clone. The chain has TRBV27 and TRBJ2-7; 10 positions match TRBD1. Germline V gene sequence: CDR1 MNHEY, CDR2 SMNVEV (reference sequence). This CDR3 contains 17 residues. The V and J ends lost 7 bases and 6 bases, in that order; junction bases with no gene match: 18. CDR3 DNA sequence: TGTGCCAGCAACCTTAGAGGGGACAGGGGCTTAGGGAGCGAGCAGTACTTC. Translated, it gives CASNLRGDRGLGSEQYF.

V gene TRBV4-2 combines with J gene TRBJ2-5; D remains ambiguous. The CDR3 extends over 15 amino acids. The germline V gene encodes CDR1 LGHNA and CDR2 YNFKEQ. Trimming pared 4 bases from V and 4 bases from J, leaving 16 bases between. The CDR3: CASSPRLTITETQYF. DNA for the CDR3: TGTGCCAGCAGCCCCCGACTCACTATTACAGAGACCCAGTACTTC.

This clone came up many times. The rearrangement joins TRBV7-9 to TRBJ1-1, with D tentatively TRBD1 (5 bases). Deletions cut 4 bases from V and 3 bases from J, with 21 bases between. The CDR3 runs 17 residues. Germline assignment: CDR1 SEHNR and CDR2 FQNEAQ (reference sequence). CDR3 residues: CASSSTDMTDSYTEAFF. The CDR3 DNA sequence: TGTGCCAGCAGCTCCACTGATATGACAGACTCTTACACTGAAGCTTTCTTT.

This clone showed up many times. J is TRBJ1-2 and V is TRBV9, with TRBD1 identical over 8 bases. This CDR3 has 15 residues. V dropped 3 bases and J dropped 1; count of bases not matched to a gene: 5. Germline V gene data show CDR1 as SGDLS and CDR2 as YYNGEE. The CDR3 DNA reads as TGTGCCAGCAGCGCGCGACAGGGGTTTAACTATGGCTACACCTTC. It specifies CASSARQGFNYGYTF.

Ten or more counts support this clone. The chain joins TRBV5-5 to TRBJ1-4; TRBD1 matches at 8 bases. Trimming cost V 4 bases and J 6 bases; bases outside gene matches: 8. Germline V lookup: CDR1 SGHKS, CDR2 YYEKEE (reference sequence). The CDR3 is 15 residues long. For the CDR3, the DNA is TGTGCCAGCAGCAGATCCGGGACAGGAGATGAAAAACTGTTTTTT. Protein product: CASSRSGTGDEKLFF. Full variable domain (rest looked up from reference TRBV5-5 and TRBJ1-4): DAGVTQSPTHLIKTRGQQVTLRCSPISGHKSVSWYQQVLGQGPQFIFQYYEKEERGRGNFPDRFSARQFPNYSSELNVNALLLGDSALYLCASSRSGTGDEKLFFGSGTQLSVL.

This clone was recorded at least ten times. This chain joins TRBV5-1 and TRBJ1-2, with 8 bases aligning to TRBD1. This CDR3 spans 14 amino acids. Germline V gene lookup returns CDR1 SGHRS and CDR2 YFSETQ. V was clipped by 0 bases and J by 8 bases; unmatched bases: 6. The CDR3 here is CASSLEVTGEGYTF. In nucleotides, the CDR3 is TGCGCCAGCAGCTTGGAGGTGACAGGGGAAGGCTACACCTTC.

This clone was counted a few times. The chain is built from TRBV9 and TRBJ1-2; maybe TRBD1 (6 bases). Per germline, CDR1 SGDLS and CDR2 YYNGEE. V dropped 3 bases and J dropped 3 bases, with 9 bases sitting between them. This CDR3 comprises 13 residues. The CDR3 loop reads CASSGQEYYGYTF. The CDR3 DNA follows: TGTGCCAGCAGCGGACAGGAATACTATGGCTACACCTTC.

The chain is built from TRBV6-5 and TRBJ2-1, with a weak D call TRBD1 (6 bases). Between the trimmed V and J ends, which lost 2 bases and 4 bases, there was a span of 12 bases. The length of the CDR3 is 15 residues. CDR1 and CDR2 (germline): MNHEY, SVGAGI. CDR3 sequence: CASSYRGIGYNEQFF. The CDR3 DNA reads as TGTGCCAGCAGTTACAGGGGGATCGGGTACAATGAGCAGTTCTTC.

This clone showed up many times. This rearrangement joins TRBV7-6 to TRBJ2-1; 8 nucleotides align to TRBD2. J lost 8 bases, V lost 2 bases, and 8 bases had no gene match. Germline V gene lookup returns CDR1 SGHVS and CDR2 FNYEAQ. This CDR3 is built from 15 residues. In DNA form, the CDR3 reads TGTGCCAGCAGCTTAAGCGGGAGTGTCGTTGATGAGCAGTTCTTC. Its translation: CASSLSGSVVDEQFF.

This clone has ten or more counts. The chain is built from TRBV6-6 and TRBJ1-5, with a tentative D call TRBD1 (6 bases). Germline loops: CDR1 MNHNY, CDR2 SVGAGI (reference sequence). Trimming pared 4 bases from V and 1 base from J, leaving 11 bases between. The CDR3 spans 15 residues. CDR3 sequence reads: CASSSQGMSNQPQHF. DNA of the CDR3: TGTGCCAGCAGTTCACAGGGTATGAGCAATCAGCCCCAGCATTTT.

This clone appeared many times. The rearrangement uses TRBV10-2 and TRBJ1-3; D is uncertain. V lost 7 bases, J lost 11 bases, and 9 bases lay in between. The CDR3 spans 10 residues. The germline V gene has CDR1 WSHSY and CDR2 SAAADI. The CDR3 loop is CASISGSIYF. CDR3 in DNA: TGCGCCAGCATCTCCGGGTCCATATATTTT.

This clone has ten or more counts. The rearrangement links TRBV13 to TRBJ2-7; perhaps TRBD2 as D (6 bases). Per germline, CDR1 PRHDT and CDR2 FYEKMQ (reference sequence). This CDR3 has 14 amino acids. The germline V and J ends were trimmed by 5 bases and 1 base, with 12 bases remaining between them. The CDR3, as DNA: TGTGCCAGCAGCATGCCGACTAGTTCCTACGAGCAGTACTTC. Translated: CASSMPTSSYEQYF.

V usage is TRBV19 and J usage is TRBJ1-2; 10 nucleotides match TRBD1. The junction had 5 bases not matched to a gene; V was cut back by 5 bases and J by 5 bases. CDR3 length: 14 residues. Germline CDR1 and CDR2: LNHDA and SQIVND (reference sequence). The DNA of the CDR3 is TGTGCCAGTAGTGAGTGGGACAGGGGATATGGCTACACCTTC. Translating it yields CASSEWDRGYGYTF.

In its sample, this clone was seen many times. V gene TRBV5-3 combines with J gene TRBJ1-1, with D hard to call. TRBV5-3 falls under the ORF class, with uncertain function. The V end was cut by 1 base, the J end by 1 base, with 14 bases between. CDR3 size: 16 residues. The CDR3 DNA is TGTGCCAGAAGCTTGAGGCAGGTGGTCGGGAACACTGAAGCTTTCTTT. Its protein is CARSLRQVVGNTEAFF.

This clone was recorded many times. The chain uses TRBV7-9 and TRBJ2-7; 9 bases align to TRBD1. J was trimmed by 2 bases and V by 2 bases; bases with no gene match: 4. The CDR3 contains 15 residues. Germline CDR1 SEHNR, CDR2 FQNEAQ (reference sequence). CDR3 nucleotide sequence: TGTGCCAGCAGCTTAAACCGGGACAGGGCCTACGAGCAGTACTTC. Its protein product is CASSLNRDRAYEQYF.

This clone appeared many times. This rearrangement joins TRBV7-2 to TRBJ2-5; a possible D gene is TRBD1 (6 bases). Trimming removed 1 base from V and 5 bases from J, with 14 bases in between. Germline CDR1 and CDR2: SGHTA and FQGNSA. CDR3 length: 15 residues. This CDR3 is CASSLGPTGGETQYF. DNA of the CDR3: TGTGCCAGCAGCTTAGGACCGACAGGCGGGGAGACCCAGTACTTC. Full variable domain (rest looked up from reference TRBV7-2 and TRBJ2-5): GAGVSQSPSNKVTEKGKDVELRCDPISGHTALYWYRQSLGQGLEFLIYFQGNSAPDKSGLPSDRFSAERTGGSVSTLTIQRTQQEDSAVYLCASSLGPTGGETQYFGPGTRLLVL.

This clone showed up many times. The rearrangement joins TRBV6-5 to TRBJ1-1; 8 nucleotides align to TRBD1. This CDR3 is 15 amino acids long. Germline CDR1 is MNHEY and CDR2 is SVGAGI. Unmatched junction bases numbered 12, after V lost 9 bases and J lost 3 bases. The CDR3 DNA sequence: TGTGCCAGTTTCCTGCAGGGGGCGCCGGACACTGAAGCTTTCTTT. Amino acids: CASFLQGAPDTEAFF.

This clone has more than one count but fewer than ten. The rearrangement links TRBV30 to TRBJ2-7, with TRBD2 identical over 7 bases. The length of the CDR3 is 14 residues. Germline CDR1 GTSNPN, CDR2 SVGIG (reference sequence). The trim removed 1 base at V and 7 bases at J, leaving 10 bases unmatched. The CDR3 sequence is CAWSGPGAGIEQYF. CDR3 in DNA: TGTGCCTGGAGTGGTCCGGGAGCGGGAATAGAGCAGTACTTC.

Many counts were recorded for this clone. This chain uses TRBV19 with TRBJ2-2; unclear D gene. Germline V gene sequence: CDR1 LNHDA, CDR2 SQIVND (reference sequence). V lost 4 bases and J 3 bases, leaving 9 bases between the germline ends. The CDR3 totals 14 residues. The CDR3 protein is CASSSVGYTGELFF. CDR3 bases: TGTGCCAGTAGTAGTGTAGGGTACACCGGGGAGCTGTTTTTT.

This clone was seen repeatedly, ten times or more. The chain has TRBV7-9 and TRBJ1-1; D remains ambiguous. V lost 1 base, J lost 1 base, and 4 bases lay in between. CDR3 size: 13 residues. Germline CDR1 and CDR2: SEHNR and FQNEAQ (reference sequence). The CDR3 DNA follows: TGTGCCAGCAGCTTAGAGGCGAACACTGAAGCTTTCTTT. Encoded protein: CASSLEANTEAFF.

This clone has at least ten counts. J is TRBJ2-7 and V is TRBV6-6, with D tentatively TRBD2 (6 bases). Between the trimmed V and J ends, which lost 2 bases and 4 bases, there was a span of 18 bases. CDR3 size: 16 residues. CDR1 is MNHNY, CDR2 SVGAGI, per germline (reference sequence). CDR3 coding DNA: TGTGCCAGCAGTTACCCCGAGGAGGGCGCGCTATACGAGCAGTACTTC. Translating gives CASSYPEEGALYEQYF.

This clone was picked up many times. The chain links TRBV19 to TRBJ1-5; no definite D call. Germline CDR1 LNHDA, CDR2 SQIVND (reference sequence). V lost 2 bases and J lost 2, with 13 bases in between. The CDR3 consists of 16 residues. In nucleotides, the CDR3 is TGTGCCAGTAGTATACCCCAGGAGTGGGGCAATCAGCCCCAGCATTTT. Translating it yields CASSIPQEWGNQPQHF.

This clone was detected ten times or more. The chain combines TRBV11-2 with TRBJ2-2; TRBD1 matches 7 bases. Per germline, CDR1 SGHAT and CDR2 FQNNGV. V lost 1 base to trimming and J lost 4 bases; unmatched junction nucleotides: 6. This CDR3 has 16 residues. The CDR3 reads CASSLARTGLTGELFF. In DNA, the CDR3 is TGTGCCAGCAGCTTAGCCCGGACAGGTCTCACCGGGGAGCTGTTTTTT.

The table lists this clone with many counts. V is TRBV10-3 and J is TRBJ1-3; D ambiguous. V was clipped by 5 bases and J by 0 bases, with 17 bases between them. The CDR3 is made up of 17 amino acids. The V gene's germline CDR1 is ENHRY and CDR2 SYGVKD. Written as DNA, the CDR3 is TGTGCCATCAGTCCTCAGGCGGGTTCTTACTCTGGAAACACCATATATTTT. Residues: CAISPQAGSYSGNTIYF.

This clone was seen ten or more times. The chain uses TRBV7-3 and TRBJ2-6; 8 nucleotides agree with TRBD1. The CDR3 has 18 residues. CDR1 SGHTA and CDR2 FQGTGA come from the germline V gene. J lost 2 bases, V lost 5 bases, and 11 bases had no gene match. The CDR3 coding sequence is TGTGCCAGCAGCCTACCACGAGGACAGGGTACTGGGGCCAACGTCCTGACTTTC. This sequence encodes CASSLPRGQGTGANVLTF.